This TCR beta chain was documented in a study of shared clonotypes between healthy human individuals. Study background: Three CD4 naive, three CD4 memory, two CD8 naive and one CD8 memory plate were used per donor.

On this clone: Its antigen is unknown.

Overall study findings and caveats: Donor scarcity curtailed the genetic and exposure-history diversity represented herein. Researchers sampled blood only, noting tissue repertoires likely differ. Some clonotypes were shared by all four sorted-subset donors, while others were not shared. The non-shared ones had lower generation probabilities than the shared ones.

The length of the CDR3 is 12 residues. Trimming removed 6 bases from V and 7 bases from J; junction bases left unmatched: 5. The germline V gene encodes CDR1 MDHEN and CDR2 SYDVKM. Data came from immunoSEQ multiplex PCR; TCRdb stores just in-frame clones and leaves some out. The table lists hundreds of thousands of clones, more than 70% of them singletons. The gene calls are TRBV28 and TRBJ1-2; 7 bases agree with TRBD1. Sequencing was performed on memory CD4+ T cells sorted from blood. Subset meaning: CD45RA-negative fraction. This sequence originates from a woman aged 25 to 39 in good health. In DNA, the CDR3 is TGTGCCAGCAGATCGACAGGGCTTGGCTACACCTTC. The encoded protein is CASRSTGLGYTF.